Presented here are 16 T cell receptor beta chains from one specimen sequenced in a study of human T cells and chemical hapten exposure. TCRdb ran MiXCR on the RACE reads and lists one entry per CDR3 protein. The data contain under 200,000 distinct CDR3 sequences, about a quarter of them singletons. Time point given: patch test 3, about 24 weeks after DPC sensitization. The treatment denotes: therapeutic diphenylcyclopropenone sensitization with weekly scalp DPC. Sequences were derived from whole blood, sampled in connection with sensitization to the hapten diphenylcyclopropenone (DPC). These receptors were taken from a young woman with alopecia areata. Some clones in this sample may be carry-over from other donors' samples.

V is TRBV30 and J is TRBJ1-1; D remains ambiguous. Germline-derived CDR1 and CDR2 are GTSNPN and SVGIG (reference sequence). V was pared by 2 bases and J by 7 bases, with 17 bases between. The CDR3 is 14 residues long. CDR3 coding DNA: TGTGCCTGGAGTCTACCTTATTGGACGGATGAAGCTTTCTTT. Its protein product is CAWSLPYWTDEAFF.

The gene calls are TRBV7-2 and TRBJ2-7, with D possibly TRBD2 on 5 matching bases. This CDR3 comprises 15 residues. Germline CDR1 reads SGHTA; CDR2 reads FQGNSA. With 1 base removed from V and 3 bases from J, the gap between germline ends came to 13 bases. The CDR3 DNA reads as TGTGCCAGCAGCTTAGGGCGGGTCGGATACTACGAGCAGTACTTC. Translation: CASSLGRVGYYEQYF.

This chain uses TRBV4-1 with TRBJ1-6; D is ambiguous. The CDR3 consists of 14 residues. Germline loops: CDR1 MGHRA, CDR2 YSYEKL. V lost 1 base, J lost 13 bases, and 14 bases lay in between. CDR3 DNA sequence: TGCGCCAGCAGCCAAGCGGCGGGCTCGGGGCCCCTCCACTTT. This translates into CASSQAAGSGPLHF.

This clonotype showed up just a few times. The chain uses TRBV4-2 and TRBJ1-6, with 7 nucleotides matching TRBD1. Germline V gene lookup returns CDR1 LGHNA and CDR2 YNFKEQ. J gave up 6 bases and V 3 bases, and 8 bases lay outside the gene matches. The CDR3 has 16 amino acids. This CDR3 reads CASSQPQGGANSPLHF. As DNA, the CDR3 is TGTGCCAGCAGCCAGCCCCAGGGGGGCGCTAATTCACCCCTCCACTTT.

V and J are TRBV7-2 and TRBJ2-7, with TRBD1 matching over 8 bases. Germline assignment: CDR1 SGHTA and CDR2 FQGNSA. J was trimmed by 4 bases and V by 3 bases; bases with no gene match: 5. This CDR3 is built from 14 residues. Here the CDR3 reads CASSFRQGWYEQYF. CDR3 DNA: TGTGCCAGCAGCTTTAGACAGGGGTGGTACGAGCAGTACTTC.

This chain links TRBV4-3 with TRBJ2-7; D unclear. Germline assignment: CDR1 LGHNA and CDR2 YSLEER. This CDR3 contains 15 residues. Trimming took off 4 bases at V and 1 base at J, with 14 bases between the two ends. CDR3 DNA sequence: TGCGCCAGCAGCCTAAAACGAAACCCTTCCTACGAGCAGTACTTC. Translating it yields CASSLKRNPSYEQYF.

This clonotype was found many times. This chain links TRBV9 with TRBJ1-1, with TRBD1 identical over 8 bases. Per the germline V gene, CDR1 is SGDLS and CDR2 is YYNGEE. This CDR3 has 13 amino acids. Unmatched junction bases numbered 1, after V lost 3 bases and J lost 3 bases. The CDR3 is CASSETGDTEAFF. The CDR3 nucleotides are TGTGCCAGCAGCGAGACAGGGGACACTGAAGCTTTCTTT.

V is TRBV30 and J is TRBJ2-3; D may be TRBD1 (6 bases). The CDR3 totals 14 residues. Between the trimmed V and J ends, which lost 3 bases and 1 base, there was a span of 11 bases. Germline values: CDR1 GTSNPN, CDR2 SVGIG (reference sequence). CDR3 protein: CAWSGRGGTDTQYF. For the CDR3, the DNA is TGTGCCTGGAGCGGCAGGGGAGGCACAGATACGCAGTATTTT.

The V gene is TRBV4-1, the J gene TRBJ1-2, with 9 bases identical to TRBD1. The CDR3 consists of 16 residues. V was clipped by 1 base and J by 4 bases; unmatched bases: 7. Germline V gene sequence: CDR1 MGHRA, CDR2 YSYEKL. CDR3 amino acids: CASSQAGQGVGYGYTF. Here the CDR3 DNA reads TGCGCCAGCAGCCAAGCGGGACAGGGCGTTGGCTATGGCTACACCTTC.

The V gene is TRBV20-1, the J gene TRBJ1-5; D gene uncertain. This CDR3 has 15 amino acids. CDR1 is DFQATT, CDR2 SNEGSKA, per germline (reference sequence). The germline V and J ends were trimmed by 5 bases and 4 bases, with 18 bases remaining between them. As DNA, the CDR3 is TGCAGTGCTGGGAAACGGACCTCTGGGAATCAGCCCCAGCATTTT. The encoded protein is CSAGKRTSGNQPQHF.

This clonotype was found a few times. This chain connects TRBV20-1 to TRBJ1-1, with TRBD1 as a possible D gene (6 bases). CDR3 length equals 11 residues. Germline-derived CDR1 and CDR2 are DFQATT and SNEGSKA (reference sequence). V lost 5 bases, J lost 6 bases, and 10 bases lay in between. The CDR3 reads CSARQASEAFF. CDR3 nucleotides: TGCAGTGCTCGACAGGCCTCTGAAGCTTTCTTT.

The V and J genes are TRBV5-4 and TRBJ1-1; the D is unclear. The V end was cut by 4 bases, the J end by 1 base, with 11 bases between. CDR1 and CDR2 from the germline V gene are SGHNT and YYREEE (reference sequence). The CDR3 sequence is 14 residues long. Written as DNA, the CDR3 is TGTGCCAGCAGCACCACGAGACAGAACACTGAAGCTTTCTTT. Amino acids: CASSTTRQNTEAFF.

CDR3 loop: CASSKTGEGSPLHF. The CDR3 region has the DNA TGTGCCAGCAGCAAAACAGGGGAAGGTTCACCCCTCCACTTT. The V gene is TRBV6-2 or TRBV6-3, the J gene TRBJ1-6, with 7 bases lining up with TRBD1. Germline assignment: CDR1 MNHEY and CDR2 SVGEGT. Trimming at V came to 6 bases and at J to 9 bases, leaving 8 bases not matched to a gene. This CDR3 region has 14 residues.

The V and J genes are TRBV11-2 and TRBJ2-7; 7 bases line up with TRBD1. CDR1 SGHAT and CDR2 FQNNGV come from the germline V gene. Trimming at V came to 2 bases and at J to 5 bases, leaving 9 bases not matched to a gene. The CDR3 consists of 15 residues. The CDR3 bases are TGTGCCAGCAGCTTAATAGGGACAGTCGTCGACGAGCAGTACTTC. The encoded protein is CASSLIGTVVDEQYF.

The chain uses TRBV6-2 or TRBV6-3 and TRBJ2-7; a weak D match, TRBD2 (5 bases). The CDR3 totals 13 residues. Germline V gene data show CDR1 as MNHEY and CDR2 as SVGEGT. The V end was cut by 5 bases, the J end by 4 bases, with 12 bases between. CDR3 in DNA: TGTGCCAGCAGTCCACGGGAATTTTACGAGCAGTACTTC. This gives the protein CASSPREFYEQYF.

The rearrangement joins TRBV12-3 or TRBV12-4 to TRBJ2-1, with D possibly being TRBD1 (7 bases). The CDR3 contains 20 residues. Trimming cost V 6 bases and J 5 bases, with 32 bases left between them. In DNA form, the CDR3 reads TGTGCCAGCAGCAGGGGGGTGCGGGCAGGTGATCGAGGGGAGAACAATGAGCAGTTCTTC. Amino acids: CASSRGVRAGDRGENNEQFF.